This T cell receptor (beta chain) was identified during a study of blood T cell repertoires in COVID-19. Sequencing used immunoSEQ multiplex PCR; TCRdb keeps in-frame clones, though not all of them. This sample has approximately 100,000 clones, with approximately 70% found just once. The germline V gene has CDR1 MNHNS and CDR2 SASEGT. This CDR3 comprises 14 residues. V dropped 2 bases and J dropped 11; count of bases not matched to a gene: 6. This receptor was obtained from an elderly man with acute or convalescent COVID-19. The sequenced sample consisted of peripheral blood. The chain is built from TRBV6-1 and TRBJ1-6; TRBD1 agrees at 7 bases. The CDR3 loop reads CASSEQGGWTPLHF. CDR3 DNA: TGTGCCAGCAGTGAACAGGGGGGATGGACACCCCTCCACTTT.